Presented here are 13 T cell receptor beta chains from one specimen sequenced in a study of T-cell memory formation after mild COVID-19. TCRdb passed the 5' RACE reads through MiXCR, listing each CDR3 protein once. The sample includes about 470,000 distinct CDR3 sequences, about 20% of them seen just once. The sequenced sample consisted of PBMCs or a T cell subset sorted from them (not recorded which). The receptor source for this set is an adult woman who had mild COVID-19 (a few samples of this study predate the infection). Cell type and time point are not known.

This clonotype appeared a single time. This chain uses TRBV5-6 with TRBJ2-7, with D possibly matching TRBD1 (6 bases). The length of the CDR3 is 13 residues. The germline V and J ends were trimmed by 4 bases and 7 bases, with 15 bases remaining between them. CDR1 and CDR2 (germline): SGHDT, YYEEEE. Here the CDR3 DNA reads TGTGCCAGCAGCATCGACAGGTATGGGGAGCAGTACGTC. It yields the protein CASSIDRYGEQYV.

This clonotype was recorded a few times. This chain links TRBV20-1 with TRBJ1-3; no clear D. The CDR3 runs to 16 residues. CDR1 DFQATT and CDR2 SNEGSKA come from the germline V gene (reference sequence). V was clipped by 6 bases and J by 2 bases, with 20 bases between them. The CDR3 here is CSASRTANLAGNTIYF. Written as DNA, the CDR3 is TGCAGTGCCTCAAGGACCGCCAACCTTGCTGGAAACACCATATATTTT.

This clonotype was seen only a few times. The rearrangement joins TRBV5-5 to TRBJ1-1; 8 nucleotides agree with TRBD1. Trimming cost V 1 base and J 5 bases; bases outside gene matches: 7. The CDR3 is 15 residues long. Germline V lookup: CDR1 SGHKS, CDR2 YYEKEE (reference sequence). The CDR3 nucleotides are TGTGCCAGCAGCTTGACACAGGGGGTGAGGACTGAAGCTTTCTTT. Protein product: CASSLTQGVRTEAFF. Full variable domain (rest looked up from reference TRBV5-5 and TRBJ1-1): DAGVTQSPTHLIKTRGQQVTLRCSPISGHKSVSWYQQVLGQGPQFIFQYYEKEERGRGNFPDRFSARQFPNYSSELNVNALLLGDSALYLCASSLTQGVRTEAFFGQGTRLTVV.

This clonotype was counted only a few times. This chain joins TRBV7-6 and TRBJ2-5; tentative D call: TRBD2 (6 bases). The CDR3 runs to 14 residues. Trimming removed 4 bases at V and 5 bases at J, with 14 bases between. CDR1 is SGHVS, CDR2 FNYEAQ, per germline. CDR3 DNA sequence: TGTGCCAGCAGCTGGGGACTCCTGGGGGAGACCCAGTACTTC. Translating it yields CASSWGLLGETQYF.

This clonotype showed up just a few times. The CDR3 region is CASSRWRVGEQFF. The DNA of the CDR3 is TGCGCCAGCAGTCGATGGCGGGTCGGGGAGCAGTTCTTC. The chain joins TRBV23-1 to TRBJ2-1; D possibly corresponds to TRBD2 (5 bases). TRBV23-1 is an ORF for which the function is uncertain. The CDR3 totals 13 residues. V lost 4 bases, J lost 10 bases, and 14 bases lay in between.

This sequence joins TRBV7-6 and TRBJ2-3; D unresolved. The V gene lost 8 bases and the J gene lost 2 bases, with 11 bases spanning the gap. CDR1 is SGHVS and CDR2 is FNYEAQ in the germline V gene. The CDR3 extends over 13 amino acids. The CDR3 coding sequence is TGTGCCAGCGCAATAGATGTCACAGATACGCAGTATTTT. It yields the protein CASAIDVTDTQYF.

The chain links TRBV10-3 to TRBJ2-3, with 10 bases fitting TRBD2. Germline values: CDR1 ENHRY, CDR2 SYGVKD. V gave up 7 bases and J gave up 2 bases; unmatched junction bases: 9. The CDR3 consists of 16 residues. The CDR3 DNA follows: TGTGCCATCAAGAAGGGAGCGGGGGGGTTCACAGATACGCAGTATTTT. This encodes CAIKKGAGGFTDTQYF.

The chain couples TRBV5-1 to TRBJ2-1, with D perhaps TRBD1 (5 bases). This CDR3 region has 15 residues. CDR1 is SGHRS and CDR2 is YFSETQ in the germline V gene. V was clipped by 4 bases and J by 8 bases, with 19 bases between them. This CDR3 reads CASSPSGNMKDEQFF. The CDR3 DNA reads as TGCGCCAGCAGCCCCTCAGGGAACATGAAGGATGAGCAGTTCTTC.

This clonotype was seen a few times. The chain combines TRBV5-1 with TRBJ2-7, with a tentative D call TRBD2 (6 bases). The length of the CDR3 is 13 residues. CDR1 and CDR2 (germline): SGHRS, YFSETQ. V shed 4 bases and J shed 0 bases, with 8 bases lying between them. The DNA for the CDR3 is TGCGCCAGCAGCGGGGGGACCTCCTACGAGCAGTACTTC. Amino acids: CASSGGTSYEQYF.

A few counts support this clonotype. The CDR3 protein is CASSLEGDRGAYNEQFF. For the CDR3, the DNA is TGTGCCAGCAGCTTAGAGGGGGACAGGGGAGCCTACAATGAGCAGTTCTTC. The rearrangement joins TRBV7-8 to TRBJ2-1, with 10 bases matching TRBD1. This CDR3 has 17 amino acids. V was clipped by 1 base and J by 2 bases; unmatched bases: 5. Germline CDR1 reads SGHVS; CDR2 reads FQNEAQ.

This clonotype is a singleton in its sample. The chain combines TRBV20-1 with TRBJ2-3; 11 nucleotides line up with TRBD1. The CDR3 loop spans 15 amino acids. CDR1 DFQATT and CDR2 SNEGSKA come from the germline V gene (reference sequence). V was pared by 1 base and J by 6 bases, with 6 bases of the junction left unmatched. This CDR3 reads CSARVGQGDRDTQYF. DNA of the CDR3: TGCAGTGCTAGAGTGGGACAGGGGGATAGGGATACGCAGTATTTT.

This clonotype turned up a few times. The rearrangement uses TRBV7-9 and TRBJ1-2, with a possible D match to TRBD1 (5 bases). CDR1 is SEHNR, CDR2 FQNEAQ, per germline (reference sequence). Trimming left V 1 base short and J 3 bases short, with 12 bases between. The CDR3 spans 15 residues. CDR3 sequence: CASSLGAQGDYGYTF. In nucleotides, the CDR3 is TGTGCCAGCAGCTTAGGGGCCCAGGGTGACTATGGCTACACCTTC.

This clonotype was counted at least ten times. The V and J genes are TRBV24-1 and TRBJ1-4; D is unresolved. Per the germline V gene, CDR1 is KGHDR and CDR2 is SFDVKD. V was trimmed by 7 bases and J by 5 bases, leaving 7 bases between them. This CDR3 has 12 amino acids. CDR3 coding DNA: TGTGCCACCAGAGGCCTAAATGAAAAACTGTTTTTT. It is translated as CATRGLNEKLFF.